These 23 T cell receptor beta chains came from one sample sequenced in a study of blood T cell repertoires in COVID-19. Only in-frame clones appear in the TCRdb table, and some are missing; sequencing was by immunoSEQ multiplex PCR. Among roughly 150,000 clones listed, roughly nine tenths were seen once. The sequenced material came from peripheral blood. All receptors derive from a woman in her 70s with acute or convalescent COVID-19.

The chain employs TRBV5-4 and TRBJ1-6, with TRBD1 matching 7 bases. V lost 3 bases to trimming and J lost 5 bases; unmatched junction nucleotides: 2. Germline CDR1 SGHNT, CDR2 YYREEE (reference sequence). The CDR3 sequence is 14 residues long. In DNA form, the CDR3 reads TGTGCCAGCAGCTCGGGACAGAATAATTCACCCCTCCACTTT. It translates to CASSSGQNNSPLHF.

The CDR3 sequence: CARRVLRRGTEAFF. CDR3 coding DNA: TGCGCCAGGAGGGTGTTAAGGAGGGGCACTGAAGCTTTCTTT. The chain couples TRBV5-1 to TRBJ1-1; D perhaps matches TRBD1 (5 bases). Germline V gene data show CDR1 as SGHRS and CDR2 as YFSETQ. Trimming left V 8 bases short and J 4 bases short, with 18 bases between. The CDR3 contains 14 residues.

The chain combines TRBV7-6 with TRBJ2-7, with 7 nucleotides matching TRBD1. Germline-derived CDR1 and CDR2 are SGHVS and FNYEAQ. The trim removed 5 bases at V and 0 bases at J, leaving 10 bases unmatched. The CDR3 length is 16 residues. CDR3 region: CASSREQGQSSYEQYF. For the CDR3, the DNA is TGTGCCAGCAGCCGGGAACAGGGACAGAGCTCCTACGAGCAGTACTTC.

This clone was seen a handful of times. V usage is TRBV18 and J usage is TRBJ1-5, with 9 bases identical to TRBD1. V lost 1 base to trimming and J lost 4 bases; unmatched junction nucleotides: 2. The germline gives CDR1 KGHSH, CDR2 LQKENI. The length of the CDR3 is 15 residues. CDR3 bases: TGTGCCAGCTCACCACGGGGGACAGGGAATCAGCCCCAGCATTTT. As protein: CASSPRGTGNQPQHF. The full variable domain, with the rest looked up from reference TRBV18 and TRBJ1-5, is NAGVMQNPRHLVRRRGQEARLRCSPMKGHSHVYWYRQLPEEGLKFMVYLQKENIIDESGMPKERFSAEFPKEGPSILRIQQVVRGDSAAYFCASSPRGTGNQPQHFGDGTRLSIL.

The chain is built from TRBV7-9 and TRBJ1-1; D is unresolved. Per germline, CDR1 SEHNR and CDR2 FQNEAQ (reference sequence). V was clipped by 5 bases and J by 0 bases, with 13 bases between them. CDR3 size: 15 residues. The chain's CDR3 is CASSHGGVMNTEAFF. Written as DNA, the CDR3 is TGTGCCAGCAGCCATGGTGGAGTAATGAACACTGAAGCTTTCTTT.

The CDR3, as DNA: TGTGCCTGGAGCAAGCAGGGTAGGCAGCCCCAGCATTTT. Its protein product is CAWSKQGRQPQHF. The V gene is TRBV30, the J gene TRBJ1-5; D may be TRBD1 (5 bases). The CDR3 sequence is 13 residues long. Germline V gene sequence: CDR1 GTSNPN, CDR2 SVGIG (reference sequence). V lost 3 bases and J 7 bases, leaving 13 bases between the germline ends. The entire variable domain, with the rest obtained from reference TRBV30 and TRBJ1-5, is as follows: SQTIHQWPATLVQPVGSPLSLECTVEGTSNPNLYWYRQAAGRGLQLLFYSVGIGQISSEVPQNLSASRPQDRQFILSSKKLLLSDSGFYLCAWSKQGRQPQHFGDGTRLSIL.

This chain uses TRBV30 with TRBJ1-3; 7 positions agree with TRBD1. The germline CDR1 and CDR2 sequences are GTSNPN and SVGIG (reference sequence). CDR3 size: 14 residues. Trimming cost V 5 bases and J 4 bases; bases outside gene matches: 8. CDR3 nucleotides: TGTGCCTGGGGCGACAGGGCGTCAGGAAACACCATATATTTT. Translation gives CAWGDRASGNTIYF.

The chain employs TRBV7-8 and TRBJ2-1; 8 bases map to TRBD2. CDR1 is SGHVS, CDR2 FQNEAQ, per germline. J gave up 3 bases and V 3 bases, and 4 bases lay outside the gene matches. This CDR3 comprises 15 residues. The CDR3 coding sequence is TGTGCCAGCAGCTTGACTAGCGCGTACTACAATGAGCAGTTCTTC. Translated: CASSLTSAYYNEQFF.

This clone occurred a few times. CDR3 in amino acids: CASSLLEAPNTEAFF. Here the CDR3 DNA reads TGCGCCAGCAGCTTGTTGGAGGCGCCAAACACTGAAGCTTTCTTT. V usage is TRBV5-1 and J usage is TRBJ1-1; D is unresolved. This CDR3 spans 15 amino acids. V dropped 1 base and J dropped 2 bases, with 12 bases sitting between them. CDR1 is SGHRS, CDR2 YFSETQ, per germline.

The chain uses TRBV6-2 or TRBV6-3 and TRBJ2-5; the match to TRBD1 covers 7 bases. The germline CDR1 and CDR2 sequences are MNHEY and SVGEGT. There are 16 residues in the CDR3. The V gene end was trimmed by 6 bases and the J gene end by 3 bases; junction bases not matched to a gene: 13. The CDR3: CASSPFPGQAKETQYF. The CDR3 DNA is TGTGCCAGCAGCCCGTTCCCAGGACAGGCCAAAGAGACCCAGTACTTC.

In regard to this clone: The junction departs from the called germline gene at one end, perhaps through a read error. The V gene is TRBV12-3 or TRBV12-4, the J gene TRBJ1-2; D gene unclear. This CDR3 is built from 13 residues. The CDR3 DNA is TGTGCCAGCAGTTTCTCTCTTTCCCTGTCGAGCGACTTC. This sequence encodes CASSFSLSLSSDF.

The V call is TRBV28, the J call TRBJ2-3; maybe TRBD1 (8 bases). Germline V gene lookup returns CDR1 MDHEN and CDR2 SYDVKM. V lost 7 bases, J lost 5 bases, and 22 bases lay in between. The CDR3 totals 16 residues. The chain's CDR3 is CASNAPSDREGDTQYF. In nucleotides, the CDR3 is TGTGCCAGCAATGCTCCTTCGGACAGGGAGGGAGATACGCAGTATTTT.

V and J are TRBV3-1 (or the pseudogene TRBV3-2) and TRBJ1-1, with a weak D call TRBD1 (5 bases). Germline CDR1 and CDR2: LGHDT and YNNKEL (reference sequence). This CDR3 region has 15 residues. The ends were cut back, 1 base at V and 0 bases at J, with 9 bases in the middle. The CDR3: CASSQAVQVNTEAFF. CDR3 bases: TGTGCCAGCAGCCAAGCGGTACAGGTGAACACTGAAGCTTTCTTT.

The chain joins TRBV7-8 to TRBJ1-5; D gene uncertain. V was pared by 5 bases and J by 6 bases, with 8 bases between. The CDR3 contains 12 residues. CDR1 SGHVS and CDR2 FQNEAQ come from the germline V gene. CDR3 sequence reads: CASSLRGQPQHF. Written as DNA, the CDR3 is TGTGCCAGCAGCCTCCGGGGTCAGCCCCAGCATTTT.

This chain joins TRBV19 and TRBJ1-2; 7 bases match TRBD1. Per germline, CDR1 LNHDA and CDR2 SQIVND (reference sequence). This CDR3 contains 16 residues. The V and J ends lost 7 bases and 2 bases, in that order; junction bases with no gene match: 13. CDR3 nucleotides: TGTGCCAGTAAACGTGACAGGGTTGGACTAAACTATGGCTACACCTTC. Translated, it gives CASKRDRVGLNYGYTF.

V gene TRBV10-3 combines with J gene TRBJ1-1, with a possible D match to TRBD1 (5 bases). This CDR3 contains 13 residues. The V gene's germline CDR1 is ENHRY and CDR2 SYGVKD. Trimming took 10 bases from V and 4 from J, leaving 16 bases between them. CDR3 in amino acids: CATRRAGGTEAFF. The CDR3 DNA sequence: TGTGCCACCAGGAGAGCCGGGGGCACTGAAGCTTTCTTT.

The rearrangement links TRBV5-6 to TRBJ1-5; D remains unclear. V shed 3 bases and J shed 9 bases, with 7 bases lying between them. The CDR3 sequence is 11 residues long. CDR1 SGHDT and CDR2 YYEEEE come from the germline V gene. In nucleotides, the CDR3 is TGTGCCAGCAGCTCCCTGTGGCCCCAGCATTTT. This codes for CASSSLWPQHF. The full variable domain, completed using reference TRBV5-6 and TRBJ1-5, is DAGVTQSPTHLIKTRGQQVTLRCSPKSGHDTVSWYQQALGQGPQFIFQYYEEEERQRGNFPDRFSGHQFPNYSSELNVNALLLGDSALYLCASSSLWPQHFGDGTRLSIL.

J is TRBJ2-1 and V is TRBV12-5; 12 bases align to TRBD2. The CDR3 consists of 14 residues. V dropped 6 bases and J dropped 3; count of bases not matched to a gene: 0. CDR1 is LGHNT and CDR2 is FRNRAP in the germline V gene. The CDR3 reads CASGTSGGYNEQFF. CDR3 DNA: TGTGCTAGTGGGACTAGCGGGGGCTACAATGAGCAGTTCTTC.

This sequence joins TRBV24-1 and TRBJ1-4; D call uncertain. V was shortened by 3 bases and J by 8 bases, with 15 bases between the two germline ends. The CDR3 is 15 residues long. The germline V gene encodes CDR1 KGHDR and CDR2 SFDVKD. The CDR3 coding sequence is TGTGCCACCAGTGATGGCGGGGAACCCAAGGAAAAACTGTTTTTT. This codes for CATSDGGEPKEKLFF.

In DNA form, the CDR3 reads TGTGCCAGCAGCTTAACAGGGCCGAATTCACCCCTCCACTTT. Its translation: CASSLTGPNSPLHF. The V call is TRBV3-1 (or the pseudogene TRBV3-2), the J call TRBJ1-6; D possibly corresponds to TRBD1 (6 bases). Trimming took off 5 bases at V and 7 bases at J, with 12 bases between the two ends. CDR3 length: 14 amino acids. Germline-derived CDR1 and CDR2 are LGHDT and YNNKEL (reference sequence).

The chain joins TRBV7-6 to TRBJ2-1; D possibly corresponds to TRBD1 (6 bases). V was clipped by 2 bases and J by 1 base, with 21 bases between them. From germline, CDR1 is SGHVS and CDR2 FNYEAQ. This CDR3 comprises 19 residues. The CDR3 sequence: CASSLSDSTYPNSYNEQFF. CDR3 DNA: TGTGCCAGCAGCTTATCGGACAGCACTTACCCGAATTCCTACAATGAGCAGTTCTTC.

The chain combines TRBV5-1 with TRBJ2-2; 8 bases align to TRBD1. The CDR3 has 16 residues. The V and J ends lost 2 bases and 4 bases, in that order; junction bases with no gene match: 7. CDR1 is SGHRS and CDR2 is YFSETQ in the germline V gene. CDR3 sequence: CASSFGQGVGTGELFF. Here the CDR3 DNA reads TGCGCCAGCAGCTTTGGACAGGGTGTCGGCACCGGGGAGCTGTTTTTT.

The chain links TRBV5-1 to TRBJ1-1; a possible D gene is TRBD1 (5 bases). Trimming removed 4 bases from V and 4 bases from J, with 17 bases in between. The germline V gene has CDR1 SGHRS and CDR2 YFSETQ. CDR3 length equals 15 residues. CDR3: CASSRPGDGSTEAFF. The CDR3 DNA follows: TGCGCCAGCAGCCGTCCCGGGGACGGGAGCACTGAAGCTTTCTTT.